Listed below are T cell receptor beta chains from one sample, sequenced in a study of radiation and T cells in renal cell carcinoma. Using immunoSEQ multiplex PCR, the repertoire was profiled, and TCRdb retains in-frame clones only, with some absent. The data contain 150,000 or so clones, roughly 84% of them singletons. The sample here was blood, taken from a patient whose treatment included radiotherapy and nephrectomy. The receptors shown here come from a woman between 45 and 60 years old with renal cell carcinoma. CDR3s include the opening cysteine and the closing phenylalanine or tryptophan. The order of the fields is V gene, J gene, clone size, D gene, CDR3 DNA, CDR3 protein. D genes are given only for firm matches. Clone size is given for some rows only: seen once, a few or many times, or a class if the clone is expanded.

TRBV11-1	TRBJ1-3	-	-	TGTGCCAGCAGCTTCAGCAGCCCTGGAAACACCATATATTTT	CASSFSSPGNTIYF
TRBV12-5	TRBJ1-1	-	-	TGTGCTAGTGGTTTGCATCGAACGGGGACTCTACAGGGCCTCCGGACTGAAGCTTTCTTT	CASGLHRTGTLQGLRTEAFF
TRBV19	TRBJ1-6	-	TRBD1	TGTGCCAGTAGTATATCCGGGACAGGTAATTCACCCCTCCACTTT	CASSISGTGNSPLHF
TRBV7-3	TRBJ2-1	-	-	TGTGCCAGCAGCTTAGAGGGGACCCCCCCATACAATGAGCAGTTCTTC	CASSLEGTPPYNEQFF
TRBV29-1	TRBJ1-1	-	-	TGCAGCGGGAGGCGAACAGCTGAAGCTTTCTTT	CSGRRTAEAFF
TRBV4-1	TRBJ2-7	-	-	TGCGCCAGCAGCCAACGGGATTCTTACGAGCAGTACTTC	CASSQRDSYEQYF
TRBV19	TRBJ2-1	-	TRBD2	TGTGCCAGTAGTATAGATCCTCTAGCGGGACGTAATGAGCAGTTCTTC	CASSIDPLAGRNEQFF
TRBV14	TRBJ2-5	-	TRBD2	TGTGCCAGCAGCCTGCGTGGGCGGGGGATTGAGACCCAGTACTTC	CASSLRGRGIETQYF
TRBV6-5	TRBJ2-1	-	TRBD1	TGTGCCAGCAGTTACCCACCGGGACAGCGATACAATGAGCAGTTCTTC	CASSYPPGQRYNEQFF
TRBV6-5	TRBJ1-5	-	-	TGTGCCAGCAGTTCCCAGGGTAGGGGCAATCAGCCCCAGCATTTT	CASSSQGRGNQPQHF
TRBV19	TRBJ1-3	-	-	TGTGCCAGTAGTATAGCCAGTGCTGGAAACACCATATATTTT	CASSIASAGNTIYF
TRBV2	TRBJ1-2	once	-	TGTGCCAGCAGTGAAAGTTGGGGTGGCTACACCTTC	CASSESWGGYTF
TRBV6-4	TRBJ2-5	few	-	TGTGCCAGCAGCCGGGACACTCAAGAGACCCAGTACTTC	CASSRDTQETQYF
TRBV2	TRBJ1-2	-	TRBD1	TGTGCCAGCAGTCCCCGGACAGGGACTGGCTACACCTTC	CASSPRTGTGYTF
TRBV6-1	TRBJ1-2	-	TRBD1	TGTGCCAGCCGCGGTGGGGGCACAGGGGACTATGGCTACACCTTC	CASRGGGTGDYGYTF
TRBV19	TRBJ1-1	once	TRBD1	TGTGCCAGTAGTGACAGGGGCACGAACACTGAAGCTTTCTTT	CASSDRGTNTEAFF
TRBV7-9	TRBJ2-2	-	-	TGTGCCAGCAGCGCCCGACTTTCGAGAAGGGGGGAGCTGTTTTTT	CASSARLSRRGELFF
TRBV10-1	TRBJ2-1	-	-	TGCGCCAGCAGTGACCTCGACAGAAGCTCCTACAATGAGCAGTTCTTC	CASSDLDRSSYNEQFF
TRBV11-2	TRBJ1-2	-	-	TGTGCCAGCAGCCGGGACACTAACTATGGCTACACCTTC	CASSRDTNYGYTF
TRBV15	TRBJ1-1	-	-	TGTGCCACCAGCAGAGATGCCCTCTACTTTGACTCCTCCAACAATATGAACACTGAAGCTTTCTTT	CATSRDALYFDSSNNMNTEAFF
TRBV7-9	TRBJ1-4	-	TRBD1	TGTGCCAGCAGCCCGGGACAGTTGGGCGAAAAACTGTTTTTT	CASSPGQLGEKLFF
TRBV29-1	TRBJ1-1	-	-	TGCAGCGGGAACGAATTAACTGAAGCTTTCTTT	CSGNELTEAFF
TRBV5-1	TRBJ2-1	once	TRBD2	TGCGCCAGCACCTTACTAGCGGACTACAATGAGCAGTTCTTC	CASTLLADYNEQFF
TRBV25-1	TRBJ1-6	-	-	TGTGCCAGCAGTACTCAGATTGGGAGGGGGGATAATTCACCCCTCCACTTT	CASSTQIGRGDNSPLHF
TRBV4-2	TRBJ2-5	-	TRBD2	TGTGCCAGCAGCCAAGGAACTAGCGGGGGGGCGGGAGAGACCCAGTACTTC	CASSQGTSGGAGETQYF
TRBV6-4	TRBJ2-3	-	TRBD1	TGTGCCAGCAGTGAATTGATAGGGGGCGTAGATACGCAGTATTTT	CASSELIGGVDTQYF
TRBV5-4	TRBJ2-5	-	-	TGTGCCAGCAGCTTTAGCGCCGAGCAAGAGACCCAGTACTTC	CASSFSAEQETQYF
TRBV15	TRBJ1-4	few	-	TGTGCCACCAGCAGAGATATATCCGGGGGTGAACTGTTTTTT	CATSRDISGGELFF
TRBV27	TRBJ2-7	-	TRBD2	TGTGCCAGCAGGTGGACTAGCGGGAACTACGAGCAGTACTTC	CASRWTSGNYEQYF
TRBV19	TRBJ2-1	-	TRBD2	TGTGCCAGTAGTATCGTAGCGGGGGAGGTGAATGAGCAGTTCTTC	CASSIVAGEVNEQFF